This T cell receptor beta chain was identified in a study of blood T cell repertoires in COVID-19. Study-level information: Material from acute and convalescent COVID-19 was sourced from the United States, Italy and Spain. Sources were T cells, B-cell-depleted T cells, or PBMCs; the material itself was cDNA or gDNA.

Method: immunoSEQ multiplex PCR; TCRdb's copy keeps in-frame clones and lacks some. Here the sample spans under 85,000 clones, 89% being singletons. This receptor was taken from a man aged 65 to 79 with active or convalescent COVID-19. The specimen was peripheral blood.

CDR3 in DNA: TGTGCCAGCAGCGTAAATGTGGCAGAGACCCAGTACTTC. Encoded protein: CASSVNVAETQYF. This chain uses TRBV9 with TRBJ2-5, with D hard to call. The V end lost 1 base, the J end lost 4 bases, and 8 bases lay between the germline ends. CDR3 length: 13 residues. The germline V gene encodes CDR1 SGDLS and CDR2 YYNGEE.